The 15 T cell receptor beta chains below come from one sample, sequenced in a study of T cells in localized non-small cell lung cancer. This table comes from immunoSEQ multiplex PCR, and its TCRdb copy is limited to in-frame clones, with some not included. This table has tens of thousands of clones, over 80% appearing once. The sequencing used peripheral blood, collected before any cancer treatment. The source of these receptors is a female donor older than 55 with stage II squamous cell lung carcinoma.

This clone was recorded once. J is TRBJ1-2 and V is TRBV15; 10 bases match TRBD1. The germline CDR1 and CDR2 sequences are LNHNV and YYDKDF (reference sequence). This CDR3 comprises 17 residues. V shed 3 bases and J 0 bases; nucleotides not matched to a gene: 7. CDR3 residues: CATSSRDRGPSNYGYTF. The DNA of the CDR3 is TGTGCCACCAGCAGCCGGGACAGGGGCCCGTCTAACTATGGCTACACCTTC.

This chain joins TRBV5-1 and TRBJ2-3, with TRBD1 as a possible D gene (7 bases). The CDR3 length is 15 residues. V was trimmed by 0 bases and J by 4 bases, leaving 12 bases between them. Germline values: CDR1 SGHRS, CDR2 YFSETQ. Here the CDR3 reads CASSLEGRGADTQYF. The DNA of the CDR3 is TGCGCCAGCAGCTTGGAGGGCAGGGGGGCAGATACGCAGTATTTT.

The chain uses TRBV6-5 and TRBJ2-4; D gene unclear. The CDR3 runs to 14 residues. The ends were cut back, 6 bases at V and 0 bases at J, with 9 bases in the middle. Germline V gives CDR1 MNHEY, CDR2 SVGAGI. CDR3 sequence: CASSPQRAKNIQYF. CDR3 DNA sequence: TGTGCCAGCAGCCCACAGAGAGCCAAAAACATTCAGTACTTC.

The chain has TRBV2 and TRBJ2-3, with 13 bases that match TRBD2. This CDR3 has 17 amino acids. Germline-derived CDR1 and CDR2 are SNHLY and FYNNEI. The trim removed 5 bases at V and 1 base at J, leaving 6 bases unmatched. CDR3 region: CASSPRTSGGRTDTQYF. As DNA, the CDR3 is TGTGCCAGCAGTCCCCGGACTAGCGGGGGACGCACAGATACGCAGTATTTT.

The chain is built from TRBV6-5 and TRBJ2-2; D is unclear. The CDR3 totals 14 residues. Per germline, CDR1 MNHEY and CDR2 SVGAGI. Trimming shortened V by 0 bases and J by 6 bases, and 8 bases separated the two germline ends. For the CDR3, the DNA is TGTGCCAGCAGTTACTCCAGTTACCCCGGGGAGCTGTTTTTT. This gives the protein CASSYSSYPGELFF.

This rearrangement joins TRBV7-2 to TRBJ1-1, with D uncertain. Germline V gene data show CDR1 as SGHTA and CDR2 as FQGNSA. The CDR3 spans 15 residues. V lost 3 bases, J lost 2 bases, and 13 bases lay in between. The CDR3 sequence is CASSFASRANTEAFF. CDR3 DNA sequence: TGTGCCAGCAGCTTCGCTTCAAGGGCCAACACTGAAGCTTTCTTT.

The chain joins TRBV27 to TRBJ2-2, with D possibly matching TRBD2 (5 bases). Trimming removed 7 bases at V and 0 bases at J, with 12 bases between. This CDR3 has 15 residues. The germline V gene encodes CDR1 MNHEY and CDR2 SMNVEV (reference sequence). The CDR3 spells CASKRASTNTGELFF. The CDR3 coding sequence is TGTGCCAGCAAGAGGGCCTCAACGAACACCGGGGAGCTGTTTTTT.

This chain links TRBV20-1 with TRBJ2-5; D ambiguous. CDR3 length: 10 amino acids. CDR1 DFQATT and CDR2 SNEGSKA come from the germline V gene (reference sequence). The V end lost 5 bases, the J end lost 2 bases, and 3 bases lay between the germline ends. CDR3: CSAGQETQYF. CDR3 nucleotides: TGCAGTGCTGGACAAGAGACCCAGTACTTC.

This chain joins TRBV10-3 and TRBJ1-2; D is ambiguous. The CDR3 sequence is 12 residues long. Trimming pared 4 bases from V and 4 bases from J, leaving 7 bases between. The germline CDR1 and CDR2 sequences are ENHRY and SYGVKD. CDR3 loop: CAISGNSYGYTF. Written as DNA, the CDR3 is TGTGCCATCAGTGGAAACAGCTATGGCTACACCTTC.

This clone was observed a handful of times. The V and J genes are TRBV19 and TRBJ1-4, with a weak D call TRBD1 (6 bases). The V end lost 7 bases, the J end lost 3 bases, and 12 bases lay between the germline ends. Germline V CDR1 and CDR2: LNHDA, SQIVND (reference sequence). The CDR3 has 14 residues. CDR3 DNA sequence: TGTGCCAGTAAGGTAACAGGGCCTAATGAAAAACTGTTTTTT. Translating it yields CASKVTGPNEKLFF. Drawing the rest from reference TRBV19 and TRBJ1-4, the complete variable domain is DGGITQSPKYLFRKEGQNVTLSCEQNLNHDAMYWYRQDPGQGLRLIYYSQIVNDFQKGDIAEGYSVSREKKESFPLTVTSAQKNPTAFYLCASKVTGPNEKLFFGSGTQLSVL.

This clone appeared a few times. The chain links TRBV4-1 to TRBJ2-2, with no clear D. Trimming left V 1 base short and J 1 base short, with 10 bases between. The germline CDR1 and CDR2 sequences are MGHRA and YSYEKL. This CDR3 has 16 residues. The CDR3 loop is CASSQAQRQNTGELFF. The CDR3 bases are TGCGCCAGCAGCCAAGCCCAAAGACAGAACACCGGGGAGCTGTTTTTT.

The chain employs TRBV5-1 and TRBJ1-1; 7 bases are a match to TRBD1. The CDR3 runs to 15 residues. J gave up 2 bases and V 4 bases, and 8 bases lay outside the gene matches. Germline CDR1 SGHRS, CDR2 YFSETQ. In DNA form, the CDR3 reads TGCGCCAGCAGCCCCTTGACAGGGTCCAACACTGAAGCTTTCTTT. Translating gives CASSPLTGSNTEAFF.

Here the CDR3 DNA reads TGTGCCAGCAGCCAAGATAGCGGGGTTAGCACAGATACGCAGTATTTT. It codes for CASSQDSGVSTDTQYF. The chain has TRBV14 and TRBJ2-3; TRBD2 matches at 8 bases. Losses at the gene ends were 0 bases for V and 0 bases for J; bases not matched to a gene: 2. The CDR3 covers 16 residues. CDR1 and CDR2 from the germline V gene are SGHDN and FVKESK.

This clone was observed many times. The chain carries TRBV4-3 and TRBJ2-7; a weak D match, TRBD2 (6 bases). V dropped 0 bases and J dropped 6 bases, with 18 bases sitting between them. The CDR3 is 16 residues long. CDR1 and CDR2 from the germline V gene are LGHNA and YSLEER. The CDR3 sequence: CASSQDWGDLPGEQYF. The CDR3 bases are TGCGCCAGCAGCCAAGATTGGGGGGACCTACCCGGCGAGCAGTACTTC.

This clone came up a few times. The chain uses TRBV19 and TRBJ1-1, with D perhaps matching TRBD1 (6 bases). V was shortened by 2 bases and J by 4 bases, with 17 bases between the two germline ends. This CDR3 spans 16 amino acids. Germline CDR1 and CDR2: LNHDA and SQIVND (reference sequence). CDR3 sequence (DNA): TGTGCCAGTAGTATATCCGGGGCAGGGGCCGGCACTGAAGCTTTCTTT. This encodes CASSISGAGAGTEAFF.